This TCR beta chain was retrieved from a study of T cells in localized non-small cell lung cancer. Study-level points and caveats: Peak T cell clonality was found in uninvolved adjacent lung, exceeding tumor. Higher adjacent-lung clonality was associated with shorter survival.

Concerning this clone itself: Its antigen is currently unknown.

Clones were sequenced by immunoSEQ multiplex PCR, and TCRdb holds only the in-frame ones, with some missing. Here the sample spans approximately 33,000 clones, approximately 88% being singletons. The receptor's source is a woman aged 35-75 years with stage I lung adenocarcinoma. The sample in question was peripheral blood, obtained before any cancer treatment.

CDR3 in DNA: TGCAGTGCTAGGGGAAACAGCGAGCAGTACTTC. The encoded protein is CSARGNSEQYF. V and J are TRBV20-1 and TRBJ2-7; D remains ambiguous. The CDR3 has 11 amino acids. In germline, CDR1 is DFQATT, CDR2 SNEGSKA (reference sequence). The germline V and J ends were trimmed by 3 bases and 6 bases, with 9 bases remaining between them.